What follows are 19 T cell receptor beta chains derived from one specimen sequenced in a study of beta chain features in type 1 diabetes. Study conclusions and caveats: When Type 1 diabetes patients were examined, their TCRB CDR3s proved moderately but significantly shorter in all four CD4+ subsets.

Their antigens remain unidentified. Expressed TCRB transcripts got sequenced, as all isolated RNA was reverse transcribed. Libraries were prepared by immunoSEQ multiplex PCR; TCRdb keeps only in-frame clonotypes and omits some of them. The sample holds 150,000 to 200,000 clones, 63% seen once. The sample was naive CD4+ T cells from blood. Source of these receptors: a man aged 25 to 40 with type 1 diabetes.

This chain joins TRBV7-9 and TRBJ2-5, with 7 bases aligning to TRBD1. This CDR3 is 13 amino acids long. Germline-derived CDR1 and CDR2 are SEHNR and FQNEAQ (reference sequence). V was clipped by 2 bases and J by 5 bases; unmatched bases: 2. CDR3 region: CASSLLGGETQYF. The CDR3, as DNA: TGTGCCAGCAGCTTACTAGGGGGCGAGACCCAGTACTTC.

There are a few counts of this clone. This chain uses TRBV29-1 with TRBJ1-4; D not resolved. Germline lookup yields CDR1 SQVTM and CDR2 ANQGSEA. Trimming took 4 bases from V and 0 from J, leaving 9 bases between them. CDR3 length: 14 amino acids. CDR3 coding DNA: TGCAGCGTTGTCGATCTGGCAACTAATGAAAAACTGTTTTTT. It yields the protein CSVVDLATNEKLFF.

As DNA, the CDR3 is TGTGCCAGCAGCGGTGTTGGGACACTCTACGAGCAGTACTTC. Protein: CASSGVGTLYEQYF. J is TRBJ2-7 and V is TRBV7-8, with D maybe TRBD1 (6 bases). The CDR3 contains 14 residues. Germline CDR1 and CDR2: SGHVS and FQNEAQ. V lost 5 bases to trimming and J lost 3 bases, with 14 bases between them.

CDR3 region: CASSVEGSSQAQYF. CDR3 nucleotides: TGTGCCAGCAGCGTAGAAGGCAGCAGTCAGGCCCAGTACTTC. V is TRBV9 and J is TRBJ2-5; D gene ambiguous. Germline-derived CDR1 and CDR2 are SGDLS and YYNGEE. The CDR3 has 14 amino acids. With 0 bases removed from V and 9 bases from J, the gap between germline ends came to 15 bases.

The V gene is TRBV9, the J gene TRBJ2-1; 10 nucleotides line up with TRBD1. The germline V gene encodes CDR1 SGDLS and CDR2 YYNGEE. CDR3 length: 16 residues. Trimming took 4 bases from V and 6 from J; bases not matched to a gene: 10. Written as DNA, the CDR3 is TGTGCCAGCAGCCCGACGGGACAGGGGATGGGCAATGAGCAGTTCTTC. The encoded protein is CASSPTGQGMGNEQFF.

This clone was counted only a few times. In the same sample, other DNA sequences code for this CDR3. The chain couples TRBV29-1 to TRBJ2-5, with TRBD1 matching over 8 bases. Germline V gene data show CDR1 as SQVTM and CDR2 as ANQGSEA. J lost 1 base, V lost 6 bases, and 4 bases had no gene match. This CDR3 contains 13 residues. The CDR3 DNA reads as TGCAGCGTGGCCGGGACAGGCCAAGAGACCCAGTACTTC. Its translation is CSVAGTGQETQYF.

In this sample, this clone turned up once. V and J are TRBV18 and TRBJ2-1; 12 bases are shared with TRBD2. The CDR3 has 16 residues. With V trimmed by 6 bases and J by 5 bases, 8 bases remained unmatched. The germline gives CDR1 KGHSH, CDR2 LQKENI. The CDR3 is CASSVGLAGRHNEQFF. CDR3 bases: TGTGCCAGCTCTGTTGGACTAGCGGGGCGACACAATGAGCAGTTCTTC.

The table lists this clone with a few counts. This chain links TRBV7-2 with TRBJ2-3; no clear D gene. CDR1 is SGHTA and CDR2 is FQGNSA in the germline V gene. V shed 3 bases and J shed 0 bases, with 7 bases lying between them. This CDR3 is built from 14 residues. This CDR3 reads CASSFSSSTDTQYF. CDR3 coding DNA: TGTGCCAGCAGCTTTTCGTCGAGCACAGATACGCAGTATTTT.

This clone has only a few counts. The chain links TRBV7-2 to TRBJ1-2; D remains unclear. Germline lookup yields CDR1 SGHTA and CDR2 FQGNSA. The CDR3 runs to 14 residues. V was shortened by 5 bases and J by 6 bases, with 16 bases between the two germline ends. CDR3 sequence: CASSVQLSRNGYTF. As DNA, the CDR3 is TGTGCCAGCAGCGTGCAGCTGTCGCGTAATGGCTACACCTTC.

V gene TRBV7-9 combines with J gene TRBJ2-4, with TRBD1 as a possible D gene (6 bases). V was cut by 1 base and J by 0 bases, with 13 bases left in between. Germline assignment: CDR1 SEHNR and CDR2 FQNEAQ (reference sequence). This CDR3 has 17 amino acids. CDR3 coding DNA: TGTGCCAGCAGCTTAGGAGCAGGGGAACTAGCCAAAAACATTCAGTACTTC. Translating it yields CASSLGAGELAKNIQYF.

The sample holds a few counts of this clone. The chain employs TRBV30 and TRBJ2-4, with D tentatively TRBD2 (5 bases). V lost 6 bases and J 3 bases, leaving 12 bases between the germline ends. The CDR3 sequence is 13 residues long. Germline CDR1 GTSNPN, CDR2 SVGIG (reference sequence). Here the CDR3 reads CACRDFIKNIQYF. CDR3 bases: TGTGCCTGCCGGGATTTCATCAAAAACATTCAGTACTTC.

Points on this clone: The sample contains more than one DNA sequence encoding this CDR3. This chain connects TRBV7-9 to TRBJ2-1; D remains ambiguous. The CDR3 has 11 amino acids. The germline gives CDR1 SEHNR, CDR2 FQNEAQ (reference sequence). V was pared by 4 bases and J by 5 bases, with 3 bases between. The CDR3 here is CASSSNNEQFF. CDR3 sequence (DNA): TGTGCCAGCAGCTCGAACAATGAGCAGTTCTTC.

The chain is built from TRBV4-3 and TRBJ1-2; D is uncertain. Germline V gene sequence: CDR1 LGHNA, CDR2 YSLEER. V was clipped by 1 base and J by 3 bases, with 12 bases between them. This CDR3 contains 15 residues. The CDR3 DNA is TGCGCCAGCAGCCAAGGTAACGGTCCTGACTATGGCTACACCTTC. As protein: CASSQGNGPDYGYTF.

V is TRBV14 and J is TRBJ2-7; no firm D call. CDR1 is SGHDN and CDR2 is FVKESK in the germline V gene. This CDR3 is 16 amino acids long. V was pared by 1 base and J by 2 bases, with 15 bases between. The DNA for the CDR3 is TGTGCCAGCAGCCAAGGTTTGCCATCGGGCCCCTACGAGCAGTACTTC. Translated: CASSQGLPSGPYEQYF.

This clone was recorded once. The chain joins TRBV7-2 to TRBJ2-6; TRBD2 might be the D (5 bases). V was trimmed by 1 base and J by 5 bases, leaving 12 bases between them. Germline CDR1 and CDR2: SGHTA and FQGNSA. The CDR3 contains 16 residues. DNA for the CDR3: TGTGCCAGCAGCTTAGGGGGAGATCCCTGGGCCAACGTCCTGACTTTC. Translation gives CASSLGGDPWANVLTF. Filled out from reference TRBV7-2 and TRBJ2-6, the complete variable domain reads GAGVSQSPSNKVTEKGKDVELRCDPISGHTALYWYRQSLGQGLEFLIYFQGNSAPDKSGLPSDRFSAERTGGSVSTLTIQRTQQEDSAVYLCASSLGGDPWANVLTFGAGSRLTVL.

V is TRBV7-2 and J is TRBJ2-1; 11 bases line up with TRBD2. Germline trimming cut 5 bases from V and 1 base from J; bases unmatched to any gene: 4. CDR1 and CDR2 from the germline V gene are SGHTA and FQGNSA. CDR3 length: 16 amino acids. CDR3 protein: CASSVTSGGSYNEQFF. The CDR3 DNA is TGTGCCAGCAGCGTCACTAGCGGGGGTTCCTACAATGAGCAGTTCTTC.

This rearrangement joins TRBV6-1 to TRBJ2-5, with a weak D call TRBD2 (6 bases). Trimming cost V 7 bases and J 3 bases, with 18 bases left between them. This CDR3 comprises 15 residues. The germline V gene has CDR1 MNHNS and CDR2 SASEGT. CDR3 nucleotides: TGTGCCAGCATAACGCTATCCGGCGGGGAAGAGACCCAGTACTTC. Amino acids: CASITLSGGEETQYF.

The chain links TRBV7-2 to TRBJ2-3, with D uncertain. Per the germline V gene, CDR1 is SGHTA and CDR2 is FQGNSA. V lost 3 bases to trimming and J lost 0 bases, with 10 bases between them. The CDR3 has 15 residues. DNA for the CDR3: TGTGCCAGCAGCTTCCGGCAGACGAGCACAGATACGCAGTATTTT. Translated: CASSFRQTSTDTQYF.

The V call is TRBV9, the J call TRBJ2-7; 10 bases match TRBD1. V lost 0 bases to trimming and J lost 5 bases; unmatched junction nucleotides: 5. This CDR3 region has 15 residues. CDR1 and CDR2 from the germline V gene are SGDLS and YYNGEE. Here the CDR3 DNA reads TGTGCCAGCAGCGTAGGAGGGACAGGGGCCCACGAGCAGTACTTC. Translated, it gives CASSVGGTGAHEQYF.